This T cell receptor beta chain was captured by sequencing in a study of blood T cell repertoires in COVID-19. Study information: COVID-19 samples collected from the United States, Italy and Spain covered acute and convalescent phases.

The CDR3 has 14 residues. V was pared by 2 bases and J by 8 bases, with 14 bases between. The germline CDR1 and CDR2 sequences are MNHEY and SVGEGT. This clone was seen only once. In the original analysis: Amplifying reference gene primers gave estimates of nucleated cell counts. Clones were sequenced by immunoSEQ multiplex PCR, and TCRdb holds only the in-frame ones, with some missing. V, J and clone size are those of that table, while D and trimming were read from the DNA. The table shows roughly 64,000 clones, with more than 65% occurring only once. The J gene is TRBJ2-3, the V gene TRBV6-2 or TRBV6-3; a weak D match, TRBD2 (5 bases). This TCR was sampled from an older woman with acute or convalescent COVID-19. Sample: peripheral blood. The CDR3 DNA reads TGTGCCAGCAGTTACGGGTGGACTGTAGGTACGCAGTATTTT. It is translated as CASSYGWTVGTQYF.